One and the same sample provided the 10 T cell receptor beta chains below, sequenced in a study of human T cells and chemical hapten exposure. Time point: patch test 1, 2 weeks after DPC sensitization. As to treatment: therapeutic diphenylcyclopropenone sensitization with weekly scalp DPC. TCRdb independently ran MiXCR on the RACE reads; one entry per CDR3 protein. The sample lists roughly 360,000 distinct CDR3 sequences; nearly 5% were seen once. This specimen was whole blood, taken in connection with sensitization to the hapten diphenylcyclopropenone (DPC). These TCRs come from a woman aged 45-65 years with alopecia areata. Some clones in this sample may be carry-over from other donors' samples.

In this sample, this clonotype turned up a few times. V and J are TRBV29-1 and TRBJ2-5, with D tentatively TRBD1 or TRBD2 (5 bases each). The CDR3 covers 14 residues. The germline gives CDR1 SQVTM, CDR2 ANQGSEA. The V end lost 4 bases, the J end lost 1 base, and 13 bases lay between the germline ends. CDR3 DNA sequence: TGCAGCGTTGGAGGGACCTCGGTCCAAGAGACCCAGTACTTC. Translated, it gives CSVGGTSVQETQYF.

This clonotype was detected ten times or more. The rearrangement uses TRBV29-1 and TRBJ1-5; D call uncertain. Germline lookup yields CDR1 SQVTM and CDR2 ANQGSEA. Trimming cost V 7 bases and J 0 bases, with 13 bases left between them. CDR3 length: 14 amino acids. CDR3 DNA sequence: TGCAGCGCCGCAGAGGGCTTTAGCAATCAGCCCCAGCATTTT. Translating gives CSAAEGFSNQPQHF.

Ten or more counts support this clonotype. The J gene is TRBJ2-3, the V gene TRBV3-1; perhaps TRBD2 as D (6 bases). V was trimmed by 0 bases and J by 4 bases, leaving 23 bases between them. The CDR3 length is 19 residues. Germline V CDR1 and CDR2: LGHDT, YNNKEL (reference sequence). The CDR3, as DNA: TGTGCCAGCAGCCAAGATCGAGAAGCGGGTGTGGAAGTGCCAGATACGCAGTATTTT. It specifies CASSQDREAGVEVPDTQYF.

V usage is TRBV13 and J usage is TRBJ2-7; D gene uncertain. This CDR3 has 13 residues. V was shortened by 4 bases and J by 2 bases, with 9 bases between the two germline ends. Germline CDR1 PRHDT, CDR2 FYEKMQ (reference sequence). The CDR3 nucleotides are TGTGCCAGCAGCTCAACGTCCACCTACGAGCAGTACTTC. Encoded protein: CASSSTSTYEQYF.

This rearrangement joins TRBV5-5 to TRBJ2-7; 7 nucleotides line up with TRBD1. The CDR3 runs to 16 residues. Looked up from germline, CDR1 is SGHKS and CDR2 is YYEKEE (reference sequence). With 5 bases clipped from V and 7 bases from J, the junction kept 18 bases outside the gene matches. CDR3 loop: CASSPEMESNRGEQYF. CDR3 sequence (DNA): TGTGCCAGCAGTCCGGAAATGGAGAGTAACAGGGGAGAGCAGTACTTC.

The chain joins TRBV6-1 to TRBJ1-1, with D maybe TRBD1 (5 bases). This CDR3 has 13 amino acids. Trimming stripped 4 bases from V and 9 bases from J, with 15 bases between. Germline CDR1 is MNHNS and CDR2 is SASEGT. The CDR3 coding sequence is TGTGCCAGCAGTGCTCGCTCGGAGGGGAAAGCTTTCTTT. Encoded protein: CASSARSEGKAFF.

V and J are TRBV20-1 and TRBJ2-6; 7 nucleotides align to TRBD1. Germline V gene lookup returns CDR1 DFQATT and CDR2 SNEGSKA (reference sequence). Trimming removed 6 bases from V and 3 bases from J; junction bases left unmatched: 5. The CDR3 contains 14 residues. CDR3 sequence (DNA): TGCAGTGCGCCACAGGGGATTGGGGCCAACGTCCTGACTTTC. It is translated as CSAPQGIGANVLTF.

This clonotype occurred many times. V is TRBV7-2 and J is TRBJ1-2, with 8 bases lining up with TRBD1. The junction had 8 bases not matched to a gene; V was cut back by 5 bases and J by 6 bases. Per germline, CDR1 SGHTA and CDR2 FQGNSA. The CDR3 runs to 14 residues. CDR3 loop: CASSNDRGRDGYTF. The CDR3 DNA follows: TGTGCCAGCAGCAACGACAGGGGACGAGATGGCTACACCTTC. Full variable domain (remainder filled in from reference TRBV7-2 and TRBJ1-2): GAGVSQSPSNKVTEKGKDVELRCDPISGHTALYWYRQSLGQGLEFLIYFQGNSAPDKSGLPSDRFSAERTGGSVSTLTIQRTQQEDSAVYLCASSNDRGRDGYTFGSGTRLTVV.

V and J are TRBV30 and TRBJ2-7, with TRBD2 matching over 13 bases. Germline CDR1 is GTSNPN and CDR2 is SVGIG (reference sequence). J gave up 2 bases and V 5 bases, and 0 bases lay outside the gene matches. This CDR3 comprises 13 residues. DNA for the CDR3: TGTGCCTGGGGACTAGCGGGAGCCTACGAGCAGTACTTC. Translation gives CAWGLAGAYEQYF.

As concerns this clonotype: This may stem from a read error, because a much larger clone lies one nucleotide away. V is TRBV10-3 and J is TRBJ1-1; D unclear. V was clipped by 6 bases and J by 1 base, with 12 bases between them. Looked up from germline, CDR1 is ENHRY and CDR2 is SYGVKD. The CDR3 has 14 residues. The CDR3 reads CAIRGRNRNTEAFF. The CDR3 region has the DNA TGTGCCATCAGAGGCAGGAATCGGAACACTGAAGCTTTCTTT.